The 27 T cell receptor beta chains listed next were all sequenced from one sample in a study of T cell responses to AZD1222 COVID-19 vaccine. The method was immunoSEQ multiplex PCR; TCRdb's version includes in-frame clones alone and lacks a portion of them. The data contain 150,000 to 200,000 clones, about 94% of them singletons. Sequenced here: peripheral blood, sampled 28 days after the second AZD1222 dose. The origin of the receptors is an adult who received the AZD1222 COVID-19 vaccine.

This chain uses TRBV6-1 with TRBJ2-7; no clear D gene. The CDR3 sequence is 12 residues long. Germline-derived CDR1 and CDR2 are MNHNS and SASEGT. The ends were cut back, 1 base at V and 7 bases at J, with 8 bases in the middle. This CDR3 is CASSEGSPEQYF. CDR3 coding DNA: TGTGCCAGCAGTGAAGGGTCTCCAGAGCAGTACTTC.

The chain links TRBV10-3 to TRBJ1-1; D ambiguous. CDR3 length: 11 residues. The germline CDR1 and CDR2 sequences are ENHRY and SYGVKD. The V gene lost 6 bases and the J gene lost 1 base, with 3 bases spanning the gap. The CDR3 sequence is CAISENTEAFF. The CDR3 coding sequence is TGTGCCATCAGCGAGAACACTGAAGCTTTCTTT.

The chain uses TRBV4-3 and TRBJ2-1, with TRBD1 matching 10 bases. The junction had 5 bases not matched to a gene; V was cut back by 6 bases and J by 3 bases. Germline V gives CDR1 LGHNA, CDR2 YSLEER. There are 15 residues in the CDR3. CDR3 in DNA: TGCGCCAGCAGTTCCGGGACAGGGGTCTACAATGAGCAGTTCTTC. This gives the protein CASSSGTGVYNEQFF.

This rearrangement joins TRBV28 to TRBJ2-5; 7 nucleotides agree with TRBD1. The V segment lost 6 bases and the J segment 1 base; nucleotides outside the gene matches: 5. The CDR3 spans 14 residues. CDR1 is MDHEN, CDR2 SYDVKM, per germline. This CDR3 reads CASSPYRGQETQYF. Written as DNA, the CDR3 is TGTGCCAGCAGCCCCTACAGGGGCCAAGAGACCCAGTACTTC.

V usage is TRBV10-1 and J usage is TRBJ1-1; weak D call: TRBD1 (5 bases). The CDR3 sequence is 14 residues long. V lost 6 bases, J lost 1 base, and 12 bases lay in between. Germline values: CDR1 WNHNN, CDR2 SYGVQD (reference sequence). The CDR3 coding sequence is TGCGCCAGCAGAGCCGGGACCGCGAACACTGAAGCTTTCTTT. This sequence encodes CASRAGTANTEAFF.

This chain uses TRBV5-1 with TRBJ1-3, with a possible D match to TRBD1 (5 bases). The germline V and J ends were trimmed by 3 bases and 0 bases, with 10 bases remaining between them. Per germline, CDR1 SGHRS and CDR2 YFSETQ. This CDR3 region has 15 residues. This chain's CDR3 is CASSSRESSGNTIYF. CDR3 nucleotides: TGCGCCAGCAGCTCCAGGGAGAGCTCTGGAAACACCATATATTTT.

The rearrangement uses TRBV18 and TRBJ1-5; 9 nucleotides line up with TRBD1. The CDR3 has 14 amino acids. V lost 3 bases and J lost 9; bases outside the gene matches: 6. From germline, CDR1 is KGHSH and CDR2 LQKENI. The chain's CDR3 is CASSPDRGAAPQHF. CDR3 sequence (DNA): TGTGCCAGCTCACCGGACAGGGGCGCAGCGCCCCAGCATTTT.

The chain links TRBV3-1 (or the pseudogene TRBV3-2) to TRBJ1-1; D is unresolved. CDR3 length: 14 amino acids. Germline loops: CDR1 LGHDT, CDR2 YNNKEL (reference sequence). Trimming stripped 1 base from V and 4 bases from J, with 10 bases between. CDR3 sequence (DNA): TGTGCCAGCAGCCAAGTGCCGGGGAGCACTGAAGCTTTCTTT. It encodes CASSQVPGSTEAFF.

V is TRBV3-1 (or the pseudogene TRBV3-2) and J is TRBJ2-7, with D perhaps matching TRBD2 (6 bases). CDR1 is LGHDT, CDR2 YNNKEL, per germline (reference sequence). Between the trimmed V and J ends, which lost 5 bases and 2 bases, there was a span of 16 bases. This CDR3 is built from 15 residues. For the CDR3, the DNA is TGTGCCAGCAGCTCGGGACTCCCAGGACCCTACGAGCAGTACTTC. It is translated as CASSSGLPGPYEQYF.

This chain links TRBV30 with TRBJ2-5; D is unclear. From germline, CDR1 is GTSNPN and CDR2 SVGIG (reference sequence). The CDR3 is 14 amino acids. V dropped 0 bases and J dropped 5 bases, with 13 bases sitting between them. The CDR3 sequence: CAWSVQLGWETQYF. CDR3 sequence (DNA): TGTGCCTGGAGTGTACAGTTGGGGTGGGAGACCCAGTACTTC.

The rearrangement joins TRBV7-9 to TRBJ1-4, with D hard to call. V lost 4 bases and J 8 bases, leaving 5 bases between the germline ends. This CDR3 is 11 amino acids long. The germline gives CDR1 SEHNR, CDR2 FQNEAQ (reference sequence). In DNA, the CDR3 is TGTGCCAGCAGCTGGCGAGAAAAACTGTTTTTT. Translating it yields CASSWREKLFF.

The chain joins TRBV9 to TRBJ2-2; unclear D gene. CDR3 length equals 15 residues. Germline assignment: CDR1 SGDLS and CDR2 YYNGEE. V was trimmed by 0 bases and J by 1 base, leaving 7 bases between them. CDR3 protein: CASSVGLKNTGELFF. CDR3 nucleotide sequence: TGTGCCAGCAGCGTAGGGCTAAAGAACACCGGGGAGCTGTTTTTT.

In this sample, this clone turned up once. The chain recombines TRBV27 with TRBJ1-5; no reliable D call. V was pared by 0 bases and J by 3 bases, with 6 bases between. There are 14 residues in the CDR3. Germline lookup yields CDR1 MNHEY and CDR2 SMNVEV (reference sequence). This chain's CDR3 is CASSLSGNNQPQHF. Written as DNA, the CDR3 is TGTGCCAGCAGTTTATCAGGAAACAATCAGCCCCAGCATTTT.

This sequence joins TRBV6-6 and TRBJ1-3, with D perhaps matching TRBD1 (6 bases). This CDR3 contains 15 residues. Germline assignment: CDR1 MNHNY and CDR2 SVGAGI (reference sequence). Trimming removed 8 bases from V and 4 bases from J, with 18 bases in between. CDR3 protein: CASGPGSGVGNTIYF. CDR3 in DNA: TGTGCCAGCGGCCCCGGATCAGGGGTCGGAAACACCATATATTTT.

Written as DNA, the CDR3 is TGTGCCAGTACCAAACCGGGCGTGGGACCTAACACCGGGGAGCTGTTTTTT. Translating gives CASTKPGVGPNTGELFF. The chain has TRBV19 and TRBJ2-2; D tentatively fits TRBD1 or TRBD2 (5 bases each). The CDR3 sequence is 17 residues long. Germline V CDR1 and CDR2: LNHDA, SQIVND (reference sequence). Trimming removed 7 bases from V and 2 bases from J, with 20 bases in between.

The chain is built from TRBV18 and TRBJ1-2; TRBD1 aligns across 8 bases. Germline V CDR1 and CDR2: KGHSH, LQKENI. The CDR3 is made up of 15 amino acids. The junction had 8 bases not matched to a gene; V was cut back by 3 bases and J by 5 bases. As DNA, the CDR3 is TGTGCCAGCTCACCCGATGGACAGGGTCGGTATGGCTACACCTTC. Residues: CASSPDGQGRYGYTF.

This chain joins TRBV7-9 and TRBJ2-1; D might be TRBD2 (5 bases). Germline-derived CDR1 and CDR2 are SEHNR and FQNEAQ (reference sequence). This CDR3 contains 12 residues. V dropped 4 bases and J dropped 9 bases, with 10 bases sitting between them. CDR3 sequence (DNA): TGTGCCAGCAGCTCACTAGAGGCTGAGCAGTTCTTC. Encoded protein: CASSSLEAEQFF.

CDR3 sequence reads: CASSWGTGDPGELFF. DNA for the CDR3: TGCGCCAGCAGCTGGGGGACAGGGGATCCCGGGGAGCTGTTTTTT. The V call is TRBV5-1, the J call TRBJ2-2; 10 positions match TRBD1. CDR3 length: 15 amino acids. Per the germline V gene, CDR1 is SGHRS and CDR2 is YFSETQ. The V segment lost 3 bases and the J segment 6 bases; nucleotides outside the gene matches: 5.

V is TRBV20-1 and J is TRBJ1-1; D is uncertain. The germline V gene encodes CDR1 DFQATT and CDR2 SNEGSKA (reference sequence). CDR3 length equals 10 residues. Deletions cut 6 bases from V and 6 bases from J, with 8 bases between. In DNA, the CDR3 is TGCAGTGCCCCCGGGGCTGAAGCTTTCTTT. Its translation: CSAPGAEAFF.

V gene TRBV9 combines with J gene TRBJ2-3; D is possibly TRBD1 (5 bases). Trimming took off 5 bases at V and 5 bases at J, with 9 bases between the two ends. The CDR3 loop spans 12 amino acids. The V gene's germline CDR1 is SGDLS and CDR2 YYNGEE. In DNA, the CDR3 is TGTGCCAGCAGTCAGGGTGTAGATACGCAGTATTTT. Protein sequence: CASSQGVDTQYF.

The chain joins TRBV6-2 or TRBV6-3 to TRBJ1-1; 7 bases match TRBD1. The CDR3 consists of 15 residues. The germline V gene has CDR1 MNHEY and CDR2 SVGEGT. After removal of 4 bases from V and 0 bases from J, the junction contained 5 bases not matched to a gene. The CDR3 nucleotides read TGTGCCAGCAGTTCCACGGGACAGCTGAACACTGAAGCTTTCTTT. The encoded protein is CASSSTGQLNTEAFF.

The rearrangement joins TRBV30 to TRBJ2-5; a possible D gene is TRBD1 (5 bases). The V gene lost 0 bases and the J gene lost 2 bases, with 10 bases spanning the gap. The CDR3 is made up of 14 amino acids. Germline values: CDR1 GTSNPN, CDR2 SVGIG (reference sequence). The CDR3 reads CAWSVPGPQETQYF. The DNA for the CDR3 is TGTGCCTGGAGTGTACCAGGGCCGCAAGAGACCCAGTACTTC.

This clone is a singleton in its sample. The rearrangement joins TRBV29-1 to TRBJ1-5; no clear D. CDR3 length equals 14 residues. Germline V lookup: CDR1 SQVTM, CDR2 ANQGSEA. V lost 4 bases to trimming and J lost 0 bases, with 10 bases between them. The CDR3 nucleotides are TGCAGCGTTGGACTGACAAATAGCAATCAGCCCCAGCATTTT. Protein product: CSVGLTNSNQPQHF.

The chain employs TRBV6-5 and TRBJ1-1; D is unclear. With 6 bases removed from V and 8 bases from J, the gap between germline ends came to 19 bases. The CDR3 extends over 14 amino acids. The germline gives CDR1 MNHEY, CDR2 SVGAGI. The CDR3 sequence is CASRHPSPGREAFF. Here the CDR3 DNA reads TGTGCCAGCAGGCACCCCTCTCCGGGCCGCGAAGCTTTCTTT.

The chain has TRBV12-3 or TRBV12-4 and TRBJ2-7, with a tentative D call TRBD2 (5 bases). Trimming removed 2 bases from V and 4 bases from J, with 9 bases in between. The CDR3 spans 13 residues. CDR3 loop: CASSLLGAYEQYF. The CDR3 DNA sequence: TGTGCCAGCAGTTTATTGGGAGCTTACGAGCAGTACTTC.

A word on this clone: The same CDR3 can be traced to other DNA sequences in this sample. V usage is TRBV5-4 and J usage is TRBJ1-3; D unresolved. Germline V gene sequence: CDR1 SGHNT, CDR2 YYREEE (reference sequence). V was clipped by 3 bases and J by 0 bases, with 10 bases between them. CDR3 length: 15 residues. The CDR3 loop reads CASSSGRDSGNTIYF. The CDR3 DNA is TGTGCCAGCAGCTCCGGGAGGGACTCTGGAAACACCATATATTTT.

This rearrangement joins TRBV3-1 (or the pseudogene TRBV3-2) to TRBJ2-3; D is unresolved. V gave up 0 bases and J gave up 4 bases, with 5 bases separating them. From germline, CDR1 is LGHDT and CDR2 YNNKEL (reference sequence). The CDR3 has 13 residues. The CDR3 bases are TGTGCCAGCAGCCAAGATGTAGCAGATACGCAGTATTTT. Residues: CASSQDVADTQYF.